What follows are 14 T cell receptor beta chains derived from one specimen sequenced in a study of metastatic and nonmetastatic thyroid tumors. MiXCR re-clonotyped the PCR reads for TCRdb. The table has some 15,000 clones, about 25% seen once. No treatment had been given to any patient before thyroid surgery. Sequencing input: blood. These receptors originate from a male donor with papillary thyroid cancer or a benign thyroid nodule (not recorded which). Some clones in this sample may be carry-over from other donors' samples.

This clone is medium-sized within its sample. The chain is built from TRBV11-3 and TRBJ2-1; D tentatively reads TRBD1 or TRBD2 (5 bases each). In germline, CDR1 is SGHNT, CDR2 YENEEA. This CDR3 has 14 amino acids. Trimming pared 0 bases from V and 9 bases from J, leaving 12 bases between. The CDR3, as DNA: TGTGCCAGCAGCTTAGATGGGGCCGGGATTGAGCAGTTCTTC. As protein: CASSLDGAGIEQFF.

This clone was found many times. V and J are TRBV5-1 and TRBJ2-7; D may be TRBD1 or TRBD2 (6 bases each). V was cut by 0 bases and J by 5 bases, with 12 bases left in between. The germline V gene has CDR1 SGHRS and CDR2 YFSETQ. CDR3 length: 14 residues. CDR3 coding DNA: TGCGCCAGCAGCTTGGGTCACAGGGAGGACGAGCAGTACTTC. This encodes CASSLGHREDEQYF.

Points on this clone: Because it lacks the conserved phenylalanine or tryptophan at the end, this CDR3 is likely a read error. This chain connects TRBV20-1 to TRBJ1-1; D gene uncertain. This CDR3 is 13 amino acids long. V was cut by 3 bases and J by 3 bases, with 11 bases left in between. CDR1 is DFQATT, CDR2 SNEGSKA, per germline (reference sequence). CDR3 residues: CSASGQLDTEAFL. The CDR3 nucleotides are TGCAGTGCTAGTGGCCAGTTAGACACTGAAGCTTTCCTT.

There are a few counts of this clone. Mismatch with germline at one junction end may stem from a read error. The CDR3 here is CASNSRIRTDEDVDF. The CDR3 region has the DNA TGTGCCAGCAATAGTAGAATCCGGACAGACGAAGACGTTGACTTC. The V and J genes are TRBV6-1 and TRBJ2-7; a possible D gene is TRBD1 (6 bases). This CDR3 region has 15 residues. The germline V gene encodes CDR1 MNHNS and CDR2 SASEGT.

In DNA, the CDR3 is TGTGCCAGCAGCTTAATGGGTCCAGGGGCTGGGGCCAACGTCCTGACTTTC. This translates into CASSLMGPGAGANVLTF. This chain connects TRBV7-3 to TRBJ2-6; D is possibly TRBD1 (6 bases). The germline V gene encodes CDR1 SGHTA and CDR2 FQGTGA. Between the trimmed V and J ends, which lost 1 base and 2 bases, there was a span of 12 bases. This CDR3 contains 17 residues.

The V call is TRBV4-1, the J call TRBJ1-5; D is uncertain. V dropped 1 base and J dropped 5 bases, with 12 bases sitting between them. The CDR3 runs 15 residues. From germline, CDR1 is MGHRA and CDR2 YSYEKL. The CDR3 DNA is TGCGCCAGCAGCCAAGTCCCGGCACGGGATCAGCCCCAGCATTTT. This encodes CASSQVPARDQPQHF.

Ten or more counts support this clone. This rearrangement joins TRBV6-1 to TRBJ1-2; 12 bases agree with TRBD1. CDR1 and CDR2 from the germline V gene are MNHNS and SASEGT. Losses at the gene ends were 0 bases for V and 7 bases for J; bases not matched to a gene: 9. The CDR3 loop spans 17 amino acids. The CDR3, as DNA: TGTGCCAGCAGTGAAGCGGAAGGGACAGGGGGCGGAGGTGGCTACACCTTC. This gives the protein CASSEAEGTGGGGGYTF.

In its sample, this clone is medium-sized (0.01 to 0.1%). The V call is TRBV5-1, the J call TRBJ1-2, with TRBD1 identical over 7 bases. V lost 4 bases, J lost 4 bases, and 7 bases stayed unmatched. The V gene's germline CDR1 is SGHRS and CDR2 YFSETQ. The CDR3 consists of 14 residues. This CDR3 is CASSRRQGGYGYTF. The CDR3 DNA sequence: TGCGCCAGCAGCCGTAGACAGGGTGGCTATGGCTACACCTTC.

By sample fraction, this clone is medium-sized (0.01 to 0.1%). The CDR3 region is CASSERENYGYTF. The CDR3 DNA follows: TGTGCCAGCAGTGAACGGGAGAACTATGGCTACACCTTC. The gene calls are TRBV6-1 and TRBJ1-2; D is uncertain. Germline-derived CDR1 and CDR2 are MNHNS and SASEGT. The CDR3 totals 13 residues. Trimming removed 2 bases at V and 2 bases at J, with 6 bases between.

In this sample, this clone is medium-sized. The gene calls are TRBV6-1 and TRBJ2-7; 7 nucleotides align to TRBD1. This CDR3 has 12 residues. V was pared by 6 bases and J by 4 bases, with 3 bases of the junction left unmatched. Germline V gives CDR1 MNHNS, CDR2 SASEGT. CDR3 protein: CASRGDRYEQYF. In DNA form, the CDR3 reads TGTGCCAGCAGGGGGGACAGATACGAGCAGTACTTC.

This clone is judged medium-sized. V usage is TRBV12-3 or TRBV12-4 and J usage is TRBJ1-2; tentatively, D is TRBD1 (6 bases). The CDR3 covers 11 residues. Trimming pared 5 bases from V and 8 bases from J, leaving 9 bases between. The CDR3: CASSARGGYTF. The CDR3 DNA is TGTGCCAGCAGTGCCAGGGGCGGCTACACCTTC.

This clone was counted many times. The chain joins TRBV19 to TRBJ2-5; D is ambiguous. The V end lost 4 bases, the J end lost 3 bases, and 12 bases lay between the germline ends. The CDR3 contains 14 residues. CDR1 and CDR2 (germline): LNHDA, SQIVND (reference sequence). CDR3 protein: CASSTRGREETQYF. CDR3 nucleotides: TGTGCCAGTAGTACCCGAGGACGGGAAGAGACCCAGTACTTC.

This clone counts as medium-sized. The V and J genes are TRBV30 and TRBJ2-2; D might be TRBD2 (7 bases). Germline lookup yields CDR1 GTSNPN and CDR2 SVGIG (reference sequence). Trimming left V 6 bases short and J 4 bases short, with 15 bases between. The length of the CDR3 is 14 residues. The CDR3 DNA reads TGTGCCTGCCAAGGGGGGGTTTCCACCGGGGAGCTGTTTTTT. It yields the protein CACQGGVSTGELFF.

This clone was observed a few times. The chain links TRBV28 to TRBJ2-3; the D is unclear. The germline gives CDR1 MDHEN, CDR2 SYDVKM. Trimming removed 7 bases at V and 2 bases at J, with 10 bases between. The CDR3 contains 13 residues. The CDR3 coding sequence is TGTGCCAGCACTGTTGGAACCACAGATACGCAGTATTTT. Its protein product is CASTVGTTDTQYF.